What follows are 17 T cell receptor beta chains derived from one specimen sequenced in a study of T cell responses to AZD1222 COVID-19 vaccine (dated by TCRdb to the early 2020s). The protocol used for the library was the immunoSEQ multiplex PCR assay. Here the immuneACCESS table is served through TCRdb, limited to in-frame sequences with V and J called. Missing clones are a known gap in these copies; in checked studies unresolved V genes cover under half, and the rest lacks a known reason. The table for this sample lists roughly 120,000 clones; more than 80% of them were counted only once. The top ten constitute 3.5% to 5% of the sample. The time point label, as the study defines it: baseline before first vaccination. The input for sequencing was peripheral blood, taken on day 0 of AZD1222 vaccination. The receptors originated from an adult in good health.

This chain links TRBV5-1 with TRBJ1-2; D is perhaps TRBD1 (6 bases). The germline V and J ends were trimmed by 5 bases and 2 bases, with 7 bases remaining between them. The germline gives CDR1 SGHRS, CDR2 YFSETQ. This CDR3 has 12 residues. CDR3 DNA sequence: TGCGCCAGCAGACAGGGCAACTATGGCTACACCTTC. This translates into CASRQGNYGYTF.

This chain links TRBV2 with TRBJ2-5; 7 bases align to TRBD2. The CDR3 sequence is 14 residues long. Germline CDR1 reads SNHLY; CDR2 reads FYNNEI. V lost 8 bases to trimming and J lost 5 bases; unmatched junction nucleotides: 11. CDR3 residues: CASGGVGAPETQYF. As DNA, the CDR3 is TGTGCCAGCGGGGGGGTCGGGGCACCGGAGACCCAGTACTTC.

This chain joins TRBV10-2 and TRBJ2-1, with D perhaps TRBD1 or TRBD2 (5 bases each). V was pared by 8 bases and J by 3 bases, with 14 bases between. Germline lookup yields CDR1 WSHSY and CDR2 SAAADI. The length of the CDR3 is 14 residues. The CDR3 here is CASQRGPNYNEQFF. The CDR3 DNA is TGCGCCAGCCAGAGGGGACCCAACTACAATGAGCAGTTCTTC.

The chain uses TRBV6-5 and TRBJ2-5; tentative D call: TRBD1 (5 bases). With 9 bases removed from V and 0 bases from J, the gap between germline ends came to 8 bases. Germline assignment: CDR1 MNHEY and CDR2 SVGAGI. This CDR3 comprises 12 residues. CDR3 amino acids: CARRQYQETQYF. The CDR3 nucleotides read TGTGCCAGGCGACAGTACCAAGAGACCCAGTACTTC.

The chain couples TRBV2 to TRBJ2-2, with D perhaps assigned TRBD1 or TRBD2 (5 bases each). There are 14 residues in the CDR3. Germline values: CDR1 SNHLY, CDR2 FYNNEI. V was trimmed by 6 bases and J by 0 bases, leaving 8 bases between them. CDR3 sequence: CASRGTSNTGELFF. CDR3 nucleotide sequence: TGTGCCAGCAGAGGGACGTCGAACACCGGGGAGCTGTTTTTT.

The chain recombines TRBV6-1 with TRBJ2-4; tentatively, D is TRBD1 (5 bases). The CDR3 is made up of 13 amino acids. In germline, CDR1 is MNHNS, CDR2 SASEGT. The V gene lost 2 bases and the J gene lost 8 bases, with 10 bases spanning the gap. This CDR3 is CASSERRVDIQYF. Here the CDR3 DNA reads TGTGCCAGCAGTGAACGCAGGGTGGACATTCAGTACTTC.

V and J are TRBV5-6 and TRBJ2-1; 7 bases match TRBD2. The germline CDR1 and CDR2 sequences are SGHDT and YYEEEE. After removal of 0 bases from V and 7 bases from J, the junction contained 7 bases not matched to a gene. The CDR3 totals 15 residues. The CDR3 DNA reads as TGTGCCAGCAGCTTGGGTGCGGGAGAGGATAATGAGCAGTTCTTC. Its translation is CASSLGAGEDNEQFF.

The genes are TRBV6-5 and TRBJ2-3, with TRBD2 matching 7 bases. Trimming removed 0 bases from V and 2 bases from J; junction bases left unmatched: 5. This CDR3 comprises 16 residues. The germline gives CDR1 MNHEY, CDR2 SVGAGI. The CDR3 nucleotides read TGTGCCAGCAGTTACTCCCAGCGGGGCAACACAGATACGCAGTATTTT. Translating gives CASSYSQRGNTDTQYF.

The chain joins TRBV5-6 to TRBJ2-7, with 12 bases fitting TRBD2. J was trimmed by 9 bases and V by 2 bases; bases with no gene match: 9. Germline V gives CDR1 SGHDT, CDR2 YYEEEE. The CDR3 totals 15 residues. The CDR3 DNA is TGTGCCAGCAGCTTCGCTACTAGCGGGAGGAATCCGCAGTACTTC. It is translated as CASSFATSGRNPQYF.

This chain joins TRBV5-6 and TRBJ2-7; no definite D call. Trimming removed 5 bases at V and 2 bases at J, with 14 bases between. The CDR3 runs to 14 residues. Germline CDR1 reads SGHDT; CDR2 reads YYEEEE. The CDR3 DNA reads as TGTGCCAGCAGTTCCCGGGCCCGAGCCTACGAGCAGTACTTC. It is translated as CASSSRARAYEQYF.

The J gene is TRBJ1-2, the V gene TRBV27; TRBD1 might be the D (5 bases). The germline V gene encodes CDR1 MNHEY and CDR2 SMNVEV (reference sequence). The CDR3 sequence is 13 residues long. Trimming took 6 bases from V and 4 from J, leaving 12 bases between them. In DNA form, the CDR3 reads TGTGCCAGCAGCTCCAGTACAGGCTATGGCTACACCTTC. This translates into CASSSSTGYGYTF.

V is TRBV28 and J is TRBJ2-7; D gene uncertain. The length of the CDR3 is 16 residues. Trimming took 1 base from V and 0 from J, leaving 13 bases between them. CDR1 MDHEN and CDR2 SYDVKM come from the germline V gene. CDR3 coding DNA: TGTGCCAGCAGTTTATCACCTAGTGGGGTCTCCTACGAGCAGTACTTC. This sequence encodes CASSLSPSGVSYEQYF. The complete variable domain, with remaining parts taken from reference TRBV28 and TRBJ2-7, reads DVKVTQSSRYLVKRTGEKVFLECVQDMDHENMFWYRQDPGLGLRLIYFSYDVKMKEKGDIPEGYSVSREKKERFSLILESASTNQTSMYLCASSLSPSGVSYEQYFGPGTRLTVT.

The CDR3: CASSSVAGPRGDQFF. In DNA, the CDR3 is TGTGCCAGCAGCTCCGTAGCGGGACCGAGAGGAGACCAGTTCTTC. The J gene is TRBJ2-1, the V gene TRBV7-2; TRBD2 matches at 8 bases. CDR3 length: 15 amino acids. Germline CDR1 is SGHTA and CDR2 is FQGNSA. The ends lost 4 bases at V and 13 bases at J; junction bases unmatched: 15.

This sequence joins TRBV6-2 or TRBV6-3 and TRBJ1-1; D unclear. V was shortened by 6 bases and J by 4 bases, with 15 bases between the two germline ends. There are 14 residues in the CDR3. Germline-derived CDR1 and CDR2 are MNHEY and SVGEGT. The CDR3 nucleotides read TGTGCCAGCAGCCCATTAACTCGGAGCACTGAAGCTTTCTTT. It encodes CASSPLTRSTEAFF.

This chain connects TRBV5-4 to TRBJ1-4; no definite D call. The germline V gene encodes CDR1 SGHNT and CDR2 YYREEE (reference sequence). This CDR3 is built from 15 residues. V lost 0 bases and J 8 bases, leaving 14 bases between the germline ends. Written as DNA, the CDR3 is TGTGCCAGCAGCTTGGCCGGGGTGTCGGTGGAAAAACTGTTTTTT. This sequence encodes CASSLAGVSVEKLFF.

The chain is built from TRBV29-1 and TRBJ1-4, with TRBD1 identical over 8 bases. The CDR3 extends over 14 amino acids. The germline CDR1 and CDR2 sequences are SQVTM and ANQGSEA. J lost 6 bases, V lost 4 bases, and 7 bases had no gene match. CDR3 protein: CSVVSSGQDEKLFF. In DNA, the CDR3 is TGCAGCGTTGTGTCTTCGGGACAGGATGAAAAACTGTTTTTT.

This rearrangement joins TRBV7-9 to TRBJ2-7, with D perhaps matching TRBD1 (5 bases). In germline, CDR1 is SEHNR, CDR2 FQNEAQ (reference sequence). V was clipped by 4 bases and J by 2 bases, with 12 bases between them. This CDR3 comprises 14 residues. The CDR3 nucleotides are TGTGCCAGCAGCTCTGTCCAGGGTACCTACGAGCAGTACTTC. Its translation: CASSSVQGTYEQYF.